These 20 T cell receptor beta chains share one sample of origin, sequenced in a study of cytomegalovirus exposure and HLA in healthy donors. 13 Jbeta primers and 60 Vbeta primers were used for the PCR. Libraries were prepared by immunoSEQ multiplex PCR; TCRdb keeps only in-frame clonotypes and omits some of them. The table has some 140,000 clones, 77% seen once; the top ten hold over 2%. The sample was PBMCs. The receptors were gathered from a man aged 25 to 45 in good health and CMV-seronegative.

The genes are TRBV2 and TRBJ2-7; TRBD1 aligns across 11 bases. Germline values: CDR1 SNHLY, CDR2 FYNNEI. With 2 bases clipped from V and 6 bases from J, the junction kept 3 bases outside the gene matches. The CDR3 extends over 14 amino acids. The CDR3 DNA sequence: TGTGCCAGCAGTGAAAGGGGACAGGGGGGCGAGCAGTACTTC. Its protein product is CASSERGQGGEQYF.

As to this clone: The identical CDR3 is also encoded by other nucleotide sequences in the sample. This chain joins TRBV15 and TRBJ2-5; 10 bases are shared with TRBD2. Germline V gene data show CDR1 as LNHNV and CDR2 as YYDKDF (reference sequence). J was trimmed by 4 bases and V by 0 bases; bases with no gene match: 2. CDR3 length: 15 amino acids. CDR3 nucleotides: TGTGCCACCAGCAGAGAAGCGGGGGGGAGAGAGACCCAGTACTTC. This sequence encodes CATSREAGGRETQYF.

The rearrangement uses TRBV7-9 and TRBJ1-5; tentatively, D is TRBD1 (5 bases). Germline V gene data show CDR1 as SEHNR and CDR2 as FQNEAQ (reference sequence). Trimming stripped 1 base from V and 3 bases from J, with 10 bases between. The CDR3 spans 15 residues. The CDR3 region is CASSLEAGFNQPQHF. The CDR3 DNA reads TGTGCCAGCAGCTTAGAGGCAGGGTTCAATCAGCCCCAGCATTTT.

A single count supports this clone. The chain uses TRBV2 and TRBJ2-7; TRBD1 matches at 7 bases. The V and J ends lost 11 bases and 2 bases, in that order; junction bases with no gene match: 6. This CDR3 region has 12 residues. Germline-derived CDR1 and CDR2 are SNHLY and FYNNEI. This CDR3 reads CARGQAPYEQYF. In DNA form, the CDR3 reads TGTGCCCGCGGACAGGCTCCCTACGAGCAGTACTTC.

The V gene is TRBV15, the J gene TRBJ2-1; D may be TRBD1 (5 bases). V shed 5 bases and J shed 5 bases, with 19 bases lying between them. CDR1 and CDR2 from the germline V gene are LNHNV and YYDKDF (reference sequence). The CDR3 contains 16 residues. The DNA for the CDR3 is TGTGCCACCAGCCAAAGTTTGGGCAGGGCCAACAATGAGCAGTTCTTC. It specifies CATSQSLGRANNEQFF.

The V and J genes are TRBV5-1 and TRBJ2-5, with 7 nucleotides matching TRBD2. The J call may be wrong; the DNA end is better matched by TRBJ2-7. The length of the CDR3 is 14 residues. In germline, CDR1 is SGHRS, CDR2 YFSETQ. The CDR3 spells CASSLAGGGNEQYF. The CDR3 DNA reads as TGCGCCAGCAGCTTGGCGGGGGGAGGAAACGAGCAGTACTTC.

The chain uses TRBV19 and TRBJ2-1, with D perhaps TRBD1 (5 bases). V gave up 3 bases and J gave up 5 bases, with 8 bases separating them. Germline lookup yields CDR1 LNHDA and CDR2 SQIVND (reference sequence). The CDR3 has 13 amino acids. CDR3 nucleotide sequence: TGTGCCAGTAGTATTGACAGCAACAATGAGCAGTTCTTC. Translation gives CASSIDSNNEQFF.

This chain links TRBV5-8 with TRBJ2-3; 7 nucleotides line up with TRBD1. The CDR3 extends over 14 amino acids. The V segment lost 4 bases and the J segment 2 bases; nucleotides outside the gene matches: 4. Germline V gene lookup returns CDR1 SGHTS and CDR2 YDEGEE. This CDR3 reads CASSTGQTTDTQYF. The CDR3 DNA reads as TGTGCCAGCAGCACGGGACAGACCACAGATACGCAGTATTTT.

The J gene is TRBJ2-7, the V gene TRBV4-1, with D possibly TRBD1 on 5 matching bases. V was trimmed by 0 bases and J by 2 bases, leaving 11 bases between them. The V gene's germline CDR1 is MGHRA and CDR2 YSYEKL. There are 15 residues in the CDR3. CDR3 loop: CASSQDYPGTYEQYF. DNA for the CDR3: TGCGCCAGCAGCCAAGATTACCCAGGGACCTACGAGCAGTACTTC.

The V call is TRBV28, the J call TRBJ2-5; TRBD2 matches 11 bases. The CDR3 covers 13 residues. Trimming took 8 bases from V and 9 from J; bases not matched to a gene: 8. CDR1 is MDHEN, CDR2 SYDVKM, per germline. CDR3 in amino acids: CASGFTSGRPQYF. CDR3 sequence (DNA): TGTGCCAGCGGATTCACTAGCGGGAGACCCCAGTACTTC.

The genes are TRBV7-9 and TRBJ2-1; TRBD2 agrees at 13 bases. Germline values: CDR1 SEHNR, CDR2 FQNEAQ (reference sequence). After removal of 5 bases from V and 6 bases from J, the junction contained 7 bases not matched to a gene. There are 16 residues in the CDR3. The DNA of the CDR3 is TGTGCCAGCAGCCCTCCGGGACTAGCGGGATTCAATGAGCAGTTCTTC. This codes for CASSPPGLAGFNEQFF.

The gene calls are TRBV29-1 and TRBJ2-7; possible D gene TRBD1, 6 bases. This CDR3 region has 15 residues. Deletions cut 1 base from V and 3 bases from J, with 16 bases between. Germline V gene data show CDR1 as SQVTM and CDR2 as ANQGSEA. The chain's CDR3 is CSVEVPGTPLYEQYF. In DNA, the CDR3 is TGCAGCGTTGAAGTTCCCGGGACACCCCTCTACGAGCAGTACTTC.

The chain joins TRBV5-1 to TRBJ2-1; 10 nucleotides line up with TRBD2. Germline trimming cut 1 base from V and 8 bases from J; bases unmatched to any gene: 3. CDR3 size: 14 residues. The germline gives CDR1 SGHRS, CDR2 YFSETQ. In DNA, the CDR3 is TGCGCCAGCAGCTTGAAGCGGGAGGGCTATGAGCAGTTCTTC. Translating gives CASSLKREGYEQFF.

This clone was seen more than once but under ten times. The chain is built from TRBV6-6 and TRBJ1-4; possible D gene TRBD1, 5 bases. Germline V gene sequence: CDR1 MNHNY, CDR2 SVGAGI (reference sequence). The CDR3 extends over 16 amino acids. V lost 2 bases and J lost 5, with 15 bases in between. The CDR3 DNA reads TGTGCCAGCAGTTACCTCGCGACAGTTCTGAATGAAAAACTGTTTTTT. It yields the protein CASSYLATVLNEKLFF.

V is TRBV30 and J is TRBJ1-2; TRBD1 aligns across 8 bases. The CDR3 is 15 residues long. The germline V gene has CDR1 GTSNPN and CDR2 SVGIG (reference sequence). J gave up 2 bases and V 3 bases, and 8 bases lay outside the gene matches. CDR3 DNA: TGTGCCTGGAGCGACCCTCCAGGGGGCAACTATGGCTACACCTTC. Translating gives CAWSDPPGGNYGYTF.

The J gene is TRBJ2-1, the V gene TRBV7-8; 12 nucleotides agree with TRBD2. The germline V gene has CDR1 SGHVS and CDR2 FQNEAQ. The CDR3 totals 15 residues. J lost 12 bases, V lost 4 bases, and 10 bases had no gene match. CDR3 DNA sequence: TGTGCCAGCAGCTCTAGGACTAGCGGGACTATAGGGCAGTTCTTC. Protein: CASSSRTSGTIGQFF.

The V call is TRBV7-6, the J call TRBJ1-5; TRBD1 might be the D (6 bases). Germline CDR1 and CDR2: SGHVS and FNYEAQ. V was shortened by 1 base and J by 3 bases, with 7 bases between the two germline ends. This CDR3 is built from 14 residues. CDR3 DNA sequence: TGTGCCAGCAGCTTAGGGACAGACAATCAGCCCCAGCATTTT. This translates into CASSLGTDNQPQHF. The full variable domain, in which reference TRBV7-6 and TRBJ1-5 provide the parts outside the CDR3, is GAGVSQSPRYKVTKRGQDVALRCDPISGHVSLYWYRQALGQGPEFLTYFNYEAQQDKSGLPNDRFSAERPEGSISTLTIQRTEQRDSAMYRCASSLGTDNQPQHFGDGTRLSIL.

This clone was found a few times. Other DNA variants within this sample encode the same CDR3. CDR3 sequence reads: CASSLPGNTGELFF. Here the CDR3 DNA reads TGCGCCAGCAGCTTGCCAGGGAACACCGGGGAGCTGTTTTTT. This chain links TRBV5-1 with TRBJ2-2; D is unresolved. The CDR3 extends over 14 amino acids. V was clipped by 1 base and J by 1 base, with 5 bases between them. The germline V gene encodes CDR1 SGHRS and CDR2 YFSETQ. Full variable domain (rest looked up from reference TRBV5-1 and TRBJ2-2): KAGVTQTPRYLIKTRGQQVTLSCSPISGHRSVSWYQQTPGQGLQFLFEYFSETQRNKGNFPGRFSGRQFSNSRSEMNVSTLELGDSALYLCASSLPGNTGELFFGEGSRLTVL.

This clone was seen a handful of times. The chain employs TRBV5-1 and TRBJ2-1, with 13 bases aligning to TRBD2. Unmatched junction bases numbered 11, after V lost 4 bases and J lost 7 bases. Germline V gene data show CDR1 as SGHRS and CDR2 as YFSETQ. CDR3 length: 17 amino acids. CDR3 bases: TGCGCCAGCAGCCTCGGACTAGCGGGAGCTGGGGGGAATGAGCAGTTCTTC. As protein: CASSLGLAGAGGNEQFF.

The chain joins TRBV5-6 to TRBJ2-1; a possible D gene is TRBD1 (6 bases). Trimming shortened V by 3 bases and J by 2 bases, and 12 bases separated the two germline ends. Germline V gene lookup returns CDR1 SGHDT and CDR2 YYEEEE. The CDR3 is 15 residues long. The CDR3 region is CASSSQGSPYNEQFF. The CDR3 DNA reads as TGTGCCAGCAGCTCACAGGGAAGCCCCTACAATGAGCAGTTCTTC.